Below are 15 T cell receptor beta chains sequenced from a single sample in a study of molecular identifiers for immune sequencing clone quantification. TCRdb itself ran the PCR reads through MiXCR, one entry per CDR3 protein. The sample consists of 490,000 or so distinct CDR3 sequences, about 22% of them appearing once. Sequencing used naive CD8+ T cells from blood, with Jurkat cell RNA spiked in. This sample's subset: FACS-sorted CD8+CD4-CCR7+CD45RA+ naive T cells. The receptors shown here come from a human donor in good health. Some libraries in this study had Jurkat cell RNA spiked in.

Note on this clonotype: This may be a read error: a much more frequent sequence differs by one nucleotide. This chain connects TRBV24-1 to TRBJ2-3; D remains unclear. The CDR3 spans 12 residues. Germline-derived CDR1 and CDR2 are KGHDR and SFDVKD. V was cut by 6 bases and J by 6 bases, with 9 bases left in between. The CDR3: CATSSTGDTQYF. The CDR3 nucleotides are TGTGCCACCAGTTCGACGGGCGATACGCAGTATTTT.

The table lists this clonotype with many counts. The chain links TRBV6-1 to TRBJ1-5, with 8 bases identical to TRBD1. Germline V lookup: CDR1 MNHNS, CDR2 SASEGT. Trimming cost V 3 bases and J 7 bases; bases outside gene matches: 5. The CDR3 is 14 amino acids. This CDR3 reads CASSDPTGAQPQHF. For the CDR3, the DNA is TGTGCCAGCAGTGACCCGACAGGGGCCCAGCCCCAGCATTTT.

This clonotype has a count of ten or more. V is TRBV2 and J is TRBJ2-1; D ambiguous. The CDR3 consists of 13 residues. Trimming removed 8 bases from V and 8 bases from J, with 16 bases in between. CDR1 and CDR2 (germline): SNHLY, FYNNEI. In nucleotides, the CDR3 is TGTGCCAGCTCGGAGACCGCTTTCTATGAGCAGTTCTTC. This gives the protein CASSETAFYEQFF.

V and J are TRBV12-3 or TRBV12-4 and TRBJ2-1, with a weak D call TRBD1 (5 bases). The CDR3 runs to 14 residues. Between the trimmed V and J ends, which lost 1 base and 10 bases, there was a span of 14 bases. In nucleotides, the CDR3 is TGTGCCAGCAGTTTAGACCTACGACAGATAGAGCAGTTCTTC. Its protein product is CASSLDLRQIEQFF.

This clonotype has a handful of counts. The chain recombines TRBV6-2 or TRBV6-3 with TRBJ2-1; tentative D call: TRBD2 (5 bases). Germline lookup yields CDR1 MNHEY and CDR2 SVGEGT. The CDR3 length is 15 residues. V lost 0 bases, J lost 4 bases, and 10 bases lay in between. Here the CDR3 reads CASSYSGRVYNEQFF. The CDR3 DNA follows: TGTGCCAGCAGTTACTCAGGGCGGGTTTACAATGAGCAGTTCTTC.

This clonotype was counted at least ten times. The chain uses TRBV24-1 and TRBJ2-1, with unresolved D. There are 13 residues in the CDR3. Trimming cost V 0 bases and J 5 bases, with 4 bases left between them. Germline values: CDR1 KGHDR, CDR2 SFDVKD. In nucleotides, the CDR3 is TGTGCCACCAGTGATTTGCCCGACAATGAGCAGTTCTTC. Translated, it gives CATSDLPDNEQFF.

J is TRBJ2-3 and V is TRBV29-1; D ambiguous. Trimming removed 7 bases from V and 5 bases from J, with 13 bases in between. The CDR3 extends over 12 amino acids. Germline-derived CDR1 and CDR2 are SQVTM and ANQGSEA. CDR3 protein: CSAEKALDTQYF. DNA of the CDR3: TGCAGCGCAGAAAAAGCTTTAGATACGCAGTATTTT.

With respect to this clonotype: This may be a read error, as it is one base from a much larger clone. The chain joins TRBV20-1 to TRBJ2-3; the match to TRBD2 covers 14 bases. Germline assignment: CDR1 DFQATT and CDR2 SNEGSKA (reference sequence). This CDR3 is 18 amino acids long. The CDR3 loop is CSATGTVGTSGRTDAQYF. The CDR3, as DNA: TGCAGTGCCACTGGGACAGTAGGGACTAGCGGGAGAACAGATGCGCAGTATTTT.

The chain uses TRBV6-1 and TRBJ2-7; no firm D call. Germline CDR1 and CDR2: MNHNS and SASEGT. This CDR3 contains 13 residues. Trimming removed 2 bases at V and 6 bases at J, with 11 bases between. This chain's CDR3 is CASSEFGTGEQYF. The CDR3 DNA follows: TGTGCCAGCAGTGAATTCGGAACTGGCGAGCAGTACTTC.

This clonotype turned up a few times. J is TRBJ2-5 and V is TRBV7-9, with D maybe TRBD2 (6 bases). CDR1 is SEHNR and CDR2 is FQNEAQ in the germline V gene (reference sequence). The V and J ends lost 4 bases and 1 base respectively, with 16 bases between them. The CDR3 is made up of 16 amino acids. CDR3 sequence: CASSSNTGVGQETQYF. CDR3 in DNA: TGTGCCAGCAGCTCTAACACGGGGGTGGGCCAAGAGACCCAGTACTTC.

This clonotype occurred many times. The chain carries TRBV28 and TRBJ2-5, with 10 bases lining up with TRBD1. CDR1 MDHEN and CDR2 SYDVKM come from the germline V gene. V lost 2 bases, J lost 0 bases, and 6 bases stayed unmatched. The CDR3 is made up of 17 amino acids. The CDR3 DNA reads TGTGCCAGCAGTTTACCCCAGGACAGGGGGGACCAAGAGACCCAGTACTTC. It translates to CASSLPQDRGDQETQYF. Drawing the rest from reference TRBV28 and TRBJ2-5, the complete variable domain is DVKVTQSSRYLVKRTGEKVFLECVQDMDHENMFWYRQDPGLGLRLIYFSYDVKMKEKGDIPEGYSVSREKKERFSLILESASTNQTSMYLCASSLPQDRGDQETQYFGPGTRLLVL.

This clonotype was counted many times. CDR3 bases: TGTGCCAGCAGTTCGTCGAGACCGGGACTCTTTAACGAGCAGTACTTC. This encodes CASSSSRPGLFNEQYF. The V call is TRBV28, the J call TRBJ2-7; D may be TRBD2 (6 bases). Looked up from germline, CDR1 is MDHEN and CDR2 is SYDVKM. Trimming cost V 4 bases and J 5 bases, with 21 bases left between them. The CDR3 runs 16 residues.

Points on this clonotype: This may be a read error: a much more frequent sequence differs by one nucleotide. J is TRBJ2-7 and V is TRBV5-1; tentatively, D is TRBD1 or TRBD2 (5 bases each). Germline values: CDR1 SGHRS, CDR2 YFSETQ. Deletions cut 3 bases from V and 4 bases from J, with 14 bases between. There are 14 residues in the CDR3. The CDR3 loop reads CASSSPGRFYEQYF. CDR3 DNA sequence: TGCGCCAGCAGCTCTCCGGGACGGTTTTACGAGCAGTACTTC.

Only a few counts were recorded for this clonotype. The V and J genes are TRBV30 and TRBJ2-1; 8 bases map to TRBD2. Germline V lookup: CDR1 GTSNPN, CDR2 SVGIG (reference sequence). The V segment lost 2 bases and the J segment 4 bases; nucleotides outside the gene matches: 7. The CDR3 has 15 amino acids. The CDR3 sequence is CAWSLTSGGYNEQFF. The CDR3 DNA sequence: TGTGCCTGGAGTTTAACTAGCGGAGGATACAATGAGCAGTTCTTC. Looking up the rest from reference TRBV30 and TRBJ2-1 gives the full variable domain: SQTIHQWPATLVQPVGSPLSLECTVEGTSNPNLYWYRQAAGRGLQLLFYSVGIGQISSEVPQNLSASRPQDRQFILSSKKLLLSDSGFYLCAWSLTSGGYNEQFFGPGTRLTVL.

This chain connects TRBV20-1 to TRBJ1-1, with 7 nucleotides matching TRBD1. J was trimmed by 5 bases and V by 0 bases; bases with no gene match: 12. Germline V lookup: CDR1 DFQATT, CDR2 SNEGSKA (reference sequence). CDR3 size: 16 residues. The CDR3 DNA sequence: TGCAGTGCTAGAGACCGACAGGGTCTACGTGGGACTGAAGCTTTCTTT. This sequence encodes CSARDRQGLRGTEAFF.